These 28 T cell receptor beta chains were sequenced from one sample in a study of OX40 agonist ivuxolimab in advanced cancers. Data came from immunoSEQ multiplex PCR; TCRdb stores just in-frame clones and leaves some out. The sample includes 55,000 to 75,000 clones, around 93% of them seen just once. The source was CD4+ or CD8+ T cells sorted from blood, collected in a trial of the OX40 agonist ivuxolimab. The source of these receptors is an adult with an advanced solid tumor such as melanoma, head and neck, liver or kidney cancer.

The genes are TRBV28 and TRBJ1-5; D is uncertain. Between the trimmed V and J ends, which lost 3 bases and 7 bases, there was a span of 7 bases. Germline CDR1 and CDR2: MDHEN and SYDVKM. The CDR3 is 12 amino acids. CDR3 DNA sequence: TGTGCCAGCAGTTTGTGGGGACAGCCCCAGCATTTT. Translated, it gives CASSLWGQPQHF.

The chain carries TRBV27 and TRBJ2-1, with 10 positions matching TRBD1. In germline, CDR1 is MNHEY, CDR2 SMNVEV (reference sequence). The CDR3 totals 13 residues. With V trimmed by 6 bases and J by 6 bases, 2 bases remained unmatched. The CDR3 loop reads CASRGQGSNEQFF. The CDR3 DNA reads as TGTGCCAGCAGGGGACAGGGGTCCAATGAGCAGTTCTTC.

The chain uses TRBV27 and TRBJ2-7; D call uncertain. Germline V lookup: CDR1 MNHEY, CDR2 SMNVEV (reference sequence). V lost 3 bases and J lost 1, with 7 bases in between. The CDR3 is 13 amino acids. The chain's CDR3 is CASSFSDSYEQYF. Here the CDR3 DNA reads TGTGCCAGCAGTTTTTCCGATTCCTACGAGCAGTACTTC.

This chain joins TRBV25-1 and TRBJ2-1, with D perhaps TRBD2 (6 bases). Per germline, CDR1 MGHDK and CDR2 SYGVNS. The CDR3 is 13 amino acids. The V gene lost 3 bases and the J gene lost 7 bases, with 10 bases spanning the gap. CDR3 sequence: CASSDFGGNEQFF. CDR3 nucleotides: TGTGCCAGCAGTGATTTTGGGGGGAATGAGCAGTTCTTC.

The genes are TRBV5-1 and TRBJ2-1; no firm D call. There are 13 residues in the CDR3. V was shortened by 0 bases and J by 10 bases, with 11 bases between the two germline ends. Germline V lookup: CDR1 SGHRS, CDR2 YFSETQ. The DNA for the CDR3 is TGCGCCAGCAGCTTGGGGACCACGAGGGAGCAGTTCTTC. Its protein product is CASSLGTTREQFF.

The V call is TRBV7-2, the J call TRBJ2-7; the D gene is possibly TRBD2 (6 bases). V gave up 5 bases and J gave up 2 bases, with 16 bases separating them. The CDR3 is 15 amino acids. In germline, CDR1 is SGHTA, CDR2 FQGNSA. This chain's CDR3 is CASSLGGGAPYEQYF. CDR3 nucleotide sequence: TGTGCCAGCAGCCTGGGTGGAGGGGCCCCCTACGAGCAGTACTTC.

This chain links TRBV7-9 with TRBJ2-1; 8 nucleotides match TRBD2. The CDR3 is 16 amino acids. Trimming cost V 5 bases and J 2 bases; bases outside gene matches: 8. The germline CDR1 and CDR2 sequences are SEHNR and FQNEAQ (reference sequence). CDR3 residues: CASSNLSGSAYNEQFF. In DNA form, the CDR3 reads TGTGCCAGCAGCAACCTAAGCGGGAGCGCCTACAATGAGCAGTTCTTC. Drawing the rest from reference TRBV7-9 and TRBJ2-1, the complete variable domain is DTGVSQNPRHKITKRGQNVTFRCDPISEHNRLYWYRQTLGQGPEFLTYFQNEAQLEKSRLLSDRFSAERPKGSFSTLEIQRTEQGDSAMYLCASSNLSGSAYNEQFFGPGTRLTVL.

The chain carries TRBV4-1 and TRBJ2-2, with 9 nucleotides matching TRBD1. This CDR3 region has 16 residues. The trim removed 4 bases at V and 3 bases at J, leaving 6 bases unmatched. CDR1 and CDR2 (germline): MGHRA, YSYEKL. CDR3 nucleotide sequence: TGCGCCAGCAGCCTCCACGGGACAGGGTACACCGGGGAGCTGTTTTTT. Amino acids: CASSLHGTGYTGELFF.

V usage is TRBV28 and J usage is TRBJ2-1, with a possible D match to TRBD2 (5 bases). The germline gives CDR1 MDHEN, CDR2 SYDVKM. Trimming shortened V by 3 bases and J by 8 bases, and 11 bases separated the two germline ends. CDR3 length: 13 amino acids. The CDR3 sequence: CASSLDPGYEQFF. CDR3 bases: TGTGCCAGCAGTTTGGATCCGGGATATGAGCAGTTCTTC.

CDR3 nucleotide sequence: TGCAGCGTTGAAATACCGGGCCCCTATGGCTACACCTTC. Translation gives CSVEIPGPYGYTF. The chain carries TRBV29-1 and TRBJ1-2; no clear D gene. The length of the CDR3 is 13 residues. V gave up 2 bases and J gave up 4 bases, with 11 bases separating them. Germline V CDR1 and CDR2: SQVTM, ANQGSEA.

CDR3: CASSQSLGITEAFF. CDR3 sequence (DNA): TGTGCCAGCAGCCAATCCCTGGGAATCACTGAAGCTTTCTTT. This chain links TRBV14 with TRBJ1-1; D is unresolved. V lost 2 bases to trimming and J lost 4 bases, with 11 bases between them. Germline CDR1 SGHDN, CDR2 FVKESK. The CDR3 extends over 14 amino acids.

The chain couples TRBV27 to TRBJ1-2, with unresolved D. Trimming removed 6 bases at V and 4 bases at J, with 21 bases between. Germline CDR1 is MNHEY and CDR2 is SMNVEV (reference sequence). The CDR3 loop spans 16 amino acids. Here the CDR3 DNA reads TGTGCCAGCAGCCGAATAGTAGGAGGACCAGGCTATGGCTACACCTTC. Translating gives CASSRIVGGPGYGYTF.

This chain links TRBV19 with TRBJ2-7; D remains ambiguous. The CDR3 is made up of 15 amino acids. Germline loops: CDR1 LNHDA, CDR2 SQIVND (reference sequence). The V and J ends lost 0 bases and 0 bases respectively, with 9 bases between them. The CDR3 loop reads CASSIDVGTSYEQYF. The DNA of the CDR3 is TGTGCCAGTAGTATAGATGTAGGTACCTCCTACGAGCAGTACTTC.

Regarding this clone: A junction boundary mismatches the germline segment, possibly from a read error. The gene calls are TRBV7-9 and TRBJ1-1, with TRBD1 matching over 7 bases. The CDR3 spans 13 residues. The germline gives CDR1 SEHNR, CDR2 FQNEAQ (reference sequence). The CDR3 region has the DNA TGTGCCGGCAGAGGGGGCATGAACACTGAAGCTTTCTTT. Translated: CAGRGGMNTEAFF.

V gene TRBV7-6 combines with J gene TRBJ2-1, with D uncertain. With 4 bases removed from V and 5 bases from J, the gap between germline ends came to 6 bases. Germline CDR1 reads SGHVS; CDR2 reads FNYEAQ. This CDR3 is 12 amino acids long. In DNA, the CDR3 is TGTGCCAGCAGCTCAGAGAACAATGAGCAGTTCTTC. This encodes CASSSENNEQFF.

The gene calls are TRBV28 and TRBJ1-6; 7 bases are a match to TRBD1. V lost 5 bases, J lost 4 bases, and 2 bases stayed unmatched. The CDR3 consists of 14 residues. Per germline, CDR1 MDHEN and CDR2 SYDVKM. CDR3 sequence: CASSRDSYNSPLHF. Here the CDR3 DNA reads TGTGCCAGCAGTCGGGACAGTTATAATTCACCCCTCCACTTT.

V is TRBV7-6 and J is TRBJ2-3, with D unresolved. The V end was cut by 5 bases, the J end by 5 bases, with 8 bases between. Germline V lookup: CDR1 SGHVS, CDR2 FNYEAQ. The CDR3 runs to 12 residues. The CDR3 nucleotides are TGTGCCAGCAGCCTTAGGGAAGATACGCAGTATTTT. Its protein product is CASSLREDTQYF.

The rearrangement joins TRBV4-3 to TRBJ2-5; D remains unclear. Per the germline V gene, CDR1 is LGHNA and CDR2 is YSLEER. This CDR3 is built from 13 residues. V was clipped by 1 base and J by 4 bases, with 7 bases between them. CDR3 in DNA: TGCGCCAGCAGCCAAGCCTGGCCAGAGACCCAGTACTTC. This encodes CASSQAWPETQYF.

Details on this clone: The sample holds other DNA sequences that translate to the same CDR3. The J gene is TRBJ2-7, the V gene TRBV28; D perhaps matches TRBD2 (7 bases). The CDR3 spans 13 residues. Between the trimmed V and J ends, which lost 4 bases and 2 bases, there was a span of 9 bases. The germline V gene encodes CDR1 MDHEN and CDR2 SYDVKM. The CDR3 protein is CASSWGGPYEQYF. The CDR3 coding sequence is TGTGCCAGCAGTTGGGGGGGGCCCTACGAGCAGTACTTC.

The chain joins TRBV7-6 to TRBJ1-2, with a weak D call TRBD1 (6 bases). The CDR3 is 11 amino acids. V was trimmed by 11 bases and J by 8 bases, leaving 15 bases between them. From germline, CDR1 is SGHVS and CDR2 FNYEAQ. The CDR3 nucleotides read TGTGCCCTGGGGGGGCCGGGCGGCTACACCTTC. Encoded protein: CALGGPGGYTF.

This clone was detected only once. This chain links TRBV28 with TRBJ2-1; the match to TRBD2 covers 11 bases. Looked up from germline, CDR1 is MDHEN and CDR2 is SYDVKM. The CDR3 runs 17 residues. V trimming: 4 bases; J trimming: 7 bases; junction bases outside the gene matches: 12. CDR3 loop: CASSSIAGTSGGNEQFF. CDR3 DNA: TGTGCCAGCAGTTCGATTGCCGGGACTAGCGGTGGGAATGAGCAGTTCTTC. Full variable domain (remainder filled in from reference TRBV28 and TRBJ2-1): DVKVTQSSRYLVKRTGEKVFLECVQDMDHENMFWYRQDPGLGLRLIYFSYDVKMKEKGDIPEGYSVSREKKERFSLILESASTNQTSMYLCASSSIAGTSGGNEQFFGPGTRLTVL.

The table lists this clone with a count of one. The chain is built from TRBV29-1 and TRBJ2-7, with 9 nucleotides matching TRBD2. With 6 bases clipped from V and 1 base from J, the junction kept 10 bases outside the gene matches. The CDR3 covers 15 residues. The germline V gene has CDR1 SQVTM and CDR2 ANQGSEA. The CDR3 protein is CSVMLAGESSYEQYF. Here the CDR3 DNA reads TGCAGCGTGATGTTAGCGGGAGAGAGTTCCTACGAGCAGTACTTC.

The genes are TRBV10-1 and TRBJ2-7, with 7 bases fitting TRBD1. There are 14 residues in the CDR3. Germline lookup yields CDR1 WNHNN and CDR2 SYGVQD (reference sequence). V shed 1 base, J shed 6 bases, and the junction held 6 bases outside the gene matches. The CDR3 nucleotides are TGCGCCAGCAGTGAGTGGACAGGTTTGAGCGAGCAGTACTTC. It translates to CASSEWTGLSEQYF.

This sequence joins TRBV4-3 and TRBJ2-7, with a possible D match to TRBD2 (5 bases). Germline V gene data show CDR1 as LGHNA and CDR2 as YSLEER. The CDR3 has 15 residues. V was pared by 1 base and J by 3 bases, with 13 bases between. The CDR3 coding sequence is TGCGCCAGCAGCCAAGCTCGGGCAGAGGGCTACGAGCAGTACTTC. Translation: CASSQARAEGYEQYF.

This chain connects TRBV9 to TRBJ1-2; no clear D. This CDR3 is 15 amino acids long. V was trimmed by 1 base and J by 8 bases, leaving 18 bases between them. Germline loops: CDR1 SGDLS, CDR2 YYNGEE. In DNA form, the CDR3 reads TGTGCCAGCAGCGTAAGCGGCAGCCCTTTAATGGGCTACACCTTC. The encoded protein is CASSVSGSPLMGYTF.

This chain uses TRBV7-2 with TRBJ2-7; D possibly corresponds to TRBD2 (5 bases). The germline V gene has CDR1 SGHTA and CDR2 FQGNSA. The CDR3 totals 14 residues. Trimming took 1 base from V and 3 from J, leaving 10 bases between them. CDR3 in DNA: TGTGCCAGCAGCTTAGTCGGGAATGACTACGAGCAGTACTTC. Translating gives CASSLVGNDYEQYF.

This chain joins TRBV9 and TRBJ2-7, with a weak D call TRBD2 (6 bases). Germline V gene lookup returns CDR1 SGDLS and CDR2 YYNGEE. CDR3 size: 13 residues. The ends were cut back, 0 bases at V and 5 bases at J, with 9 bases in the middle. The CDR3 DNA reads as TGTGCCAGCAGCGTAGGAGGGGAGGACGAGCAGTACTTC. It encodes CASSVGGEDEQYF.

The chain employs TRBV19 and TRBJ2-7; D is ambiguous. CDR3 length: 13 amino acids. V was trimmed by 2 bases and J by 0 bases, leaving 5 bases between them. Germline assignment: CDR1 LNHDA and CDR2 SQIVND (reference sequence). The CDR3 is CASSIKVSYEQYF. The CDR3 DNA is TGTGCCAGTAGTATAAAGGTCTCCTACGAGCAGTACTTC.